Listed here are 19 T cell receptor beta chains from one sample, sequenced in a study of cytomegalovirus exposure and HLA in healthy donors. PCR employed 60 Vbeta and 13 Jbeta primers. Profiled with immunoSEQ multiplex PCR; TCRdb holds only in-frame clones, not every one. The sample contains about 160,000 clones, approximately 80% of which appear only once. Specimen: PBMCs. Receptor source: a man in his forties in good health and CMV-seropositive.

In this sample, this clone turned up once. The chain has TRBV10-3 and TRBJ2-1; the match to TRBD2 covers 9 bases. V was clipped by 3 bases and J by 4 bases; unmatched bases: 7. The CDR3 spans 16 residues. CDR1 is ENHRY, CDR2 SYGVKD, per germline. This CDR3 reads CAISDGPSGIYNEQFF. CDR3 nucleotides: TGTGCCATCAGTGACGGTCCTAGCGGGATATACAATGAGCAGTTCTTC.

This clone was observed a single time. The chain recombines TRBV18 with TRBJ1-1; weak D call: TRBD1 (6 bases). V lost 1 base and J lost 4, with 10 bases in between. Germline CDR1 KGHSH, CDR2 LQKENI. This CDR3 is built from 14 residues. The CDR3 loop reads CASSPRGLGTEAFF. CDR3 nucleotides: TGTGCCAGCTCACCACGGGGGCTTGGCACTGAAGCTTTCTTT.

V is TRBV18 and J is TRBJ2-7; D might be TRBD2 (5 bases). In germline, CDR1 is KGHSH, CDR2 LQKENI. V was trimmed by 1 base and J by 9 bases, leaving 22 bases between them. The CDR3 has 16 residues. In nucleotides, the CDR3 is TGTGCCAGCTCACCACGAGCTAGCAATGATTTGGACGGGCAGTACTTC. Protein: CASSPRASNDLDGQYF. Together with reference TRBV18 and TRBJ2-7, the CDR3 gives the full variable domain: NAGVMQNPRHLVRRRGQEARLRCSPMKGHSHVYWYRQLPEEGLKFMVYLQKENIIDESGMPKERFSAEFPKEGPSILRIQQVVRGDSAAYFCASSPRASNDLDGQYFGPGTRLTVT.

This clone was counted once. V gene TRBV5-8 combines with J gene TRBJ2-5, with D perhaps TRBD2 (6 bases). From germline, CDR1 is SGHTS and CDR2 YDEGEE. The CDR3 is 13 residues long. Trimming removed 4 bases from V and 11 bases from J, with 18 bases in between. Written as DNA, the CDR3 is TGTGCCAGCAGCCCCACCAGGGTTCGGGGGCAGTACTTC. It specifies CASSPTRVRGQYF.

The CDR3 loop is CASSGPSRDTEAFF. Written as DNA, the CDR3 is TGTGCCAGCTCAGGCCCTTCGCGGGACACTGAAGCTTTCTTT. V usage is TRBV18 and J usage is TRBJ1-1; D unclear. CDR3 length: 14 amino acids. Germline V gives CDR1 KGHSH, CDR2 LQKENI. The V and J ends lost 5 bases and 3 bases respectively, with 13 bases between them.

The chain employs TRBV7-6 and TRBJ2-7, with 7 bases that match TRBD2. From germline, CDR1 is SGHVS and CDR2 FNYEAQ. Trimming took 6 bases from V and 1 from J; bases not matched to a gene: 9. CDR3 length: 15 residues. The CDR3 bases are TGTGCCAGCAGGAAGCGGGAACTTCATTCCTACGAGCAGTACTTC. It translates to CASRKRELHSYEQYF. Variable domain in full (rest from reference TRBV7-6 and TRBJ2-7): GAGVSQSPRYKVTKRGQDVALRCDPISGHVSLYWYRQALGQGPEFLTYFNYEAQQDKSGLPNDRFSAERPEGSISTLTIQRTEQRDSAMYRCASRKRELHSYEQYFGPGTRLTVT.

The J gene is TRBJ2-5, the V gene TRBV5-4, with 8 bases matching TRBD1. The DNA matches TRBJ2-7 better at its end, which makes the J call doubtful. Germline V gene lookup returns CDR1 SGHNT and CDR2 YYREEE (reference sequence). The CDR3 spans 15 residues. CDR3 protein: CASSLGQGASYEQYF. In nucleotides, the CDR3 is TGTGCCAGCAGCTTGGGTCAGGGGGCGTCGTACGAGCAGTACTTC.

The chain combines TRBV6-6 with TRBJ2-7; tentative D call: TRBD2 (5 bases). The CDR3 covers 13 residues. Germline CDR1 is MNHNY and CDR2 is SVGAGI (reference sequence). The V end lost 8 bases, the J end lost 0 bases, and 11 bases lay between the germline ends. CDR3 in amino acids: CASGPAASYEQYF. The CDR3, as DNA: TGTGCCAGCGGCCCAGCGGCCTCCTACGAGCAGTACTTC.

V is TRBV29-1 and J is TRBJ2-2; the match to TRBD2 covers 13 bases. The V gene's germline CDR1 is SQVTM and CDR2 ANQGSEA. This CDR3 is 17 amino acids long. V was clipped by 3 bases and J by 7 bases; unmatched bases: 11. The chain's CDR3 is CSVEGWTSGRRGGELFF. DNA of the CDR3: TGCAGCGTTGAGGGATGGACTAGCGGGAGAAGGGGCGGGGAGCTGTTTTTT.

The rearrangement links TRBV11-2 to TRBJ2-1; TRBD2 aligns across 8 bases. The germline CDR1 and CDR2 sequences are SGHAT and FQNNGV. The CDR3 covers 19 residues. J lost 7 bases, V lost 6 bases, and 23 bases had no gene match. The CDR3 spells CASSYPGRVSSGSWNEQFF. In DNA form, the CDR3 reads TGTGCCAGCAGTTATCCGGGCAGGGTCAGCAGCGGGAGTTGGAATGAGCAGTTCTTC. The complete variable domain, with remaining parts taken from reference TRBV11-2 and TRBJ2-1, reads EAGVAQSPRYKIIEKRQSVAFWCNPISGHATLYWYQQILGQGPKLLIQFQNNGVVDDSQLPKDRFSAERLKGVDSTLKIQPAKLEDSAVYLCASSYPGRVSSGSWNEQFFGPGTRLTVL.

The chain links TRBV7-9 to TRBJ2-7; D may be TRBD2 (5 bases). Germline lookup yields CDR1 SEHNR and CDR2 FQNEAQ (reference sequence). V lost 5 bases, J lost 1 base, and 9 bases lay in between. This CDR3 is built from 13 residues. The CDR3 nucleotides read TGTGCCAGCAGCCCAACTAGGTCCTACGAGCAGTACTTC. Its translation: CASSPTRSYEQYF. Full variable domain (remainder filled in from reference TRBV7-9 and TRBJ2-7): DTGVSQNPRHKITKRGQNVTFRCDPISEHNRLYWYRQTLGQGPEFLTYFQNEAQLEKSRLLSDRFSAERPKGSFSTLEIQRTEQGDSAMYLCASSPTRSYEQYFGPGTRLTVT.

The rearrangement uses TRBV29-1 and TRBJ2-7; maybe TRBD2 (7 bases). The ends were cut back, 4 bases at V and 6 bases at J, with 25 bases in the middle. Germline CDR1 is SQVTM and CDR2 is ANQGSEA. CDR3 length: 16 amino acids. DNA of the CDR3: TGCAGCGTTGCGGGACATGTAGCGGCCGGGGGGTTCGAGCAGTACTTC. Translation gives CSVAGHVAAGGFEQYF.

The chain links TRBV7-2 to TRBJ2-3, with D possibly TRBD1 on 5 matching bases. The CDR3 extends over 13 amino acids. Trimming removed 7 bases at V and 4 bases at J, with 12 bases between. CDR1 and CDR2 from the germline V gene are SGHTA and FQGNSA. The CDR3 DNA follows: TGTGCCAGCAACAGGCCCCCGGCAGATACGCAGTATTTT. Amino acids: CASNRPPADTQYF.

The chain uses TRBV4-1 and TRBJ1-6; 9 bases agree with TRBD1. Germline V lookup: CDR1 MGHRA, CDR2 YSYEKL. V dropped 3 bases and J dropped 10; count of bases not matched to a gene: 7. The CDR3 totals 15 residues. The CDR3 sequence: CASSQGDRGFSPLHF. The CDR3 DNA reads as TGCGCCAGCAGCCAGGGCGACAGGGGGTTCTCACCCCTCCACTTT.

V and J are TRBV27 and TRBJ2-1, with 11 nucleotides matching TRBD2. Germline V CDR1 and CDR2: MNHEY, SMNVEV (reference sequence). This CDR3 has 16 residues. The trim removed 2 bases at V and 7 bases at J, leaving 7 bases unmatched. CDR3 residues: CASSLLRTSGLNEQFF. The CDR3 DNA reads as TGTGCCAGCAGTTTACTCCGGACTAGCGGGCTTAATGAGCAGTTCTTC.

The chain couples TRBV6-1 to TRBJ2-7; perhaps TRBD2 as D (6 bases). Deletions cut 6 bases from V and 6 bases from J, with 15 bases between. Germline values: CDR1 MNHNS, CDR2 SASEGT. CDR3 length: 13 residues. DNA for the CDR3: TGTGCCAGCAGATCGACTAGTTTTTCCGAGCAGTACTTC. Translated, it gives CASRSTSFSEQYF.

The rearrangement links TRBV2 to TRBJ2-3; TRBD1 agrees at 8 bases. From germline, CDR1 is SNHLY and CDR2 FYNNEI. V shed 4 bases and J 2 bases; nucleotides not matched to a gene: 11. The CDR3 spans 17 residues. The CDR3 DNA reads TGTGCCAGCAGTGGCCCCTCGACAGGGGCGTACACAGATACGCAGTATTTT. It codes for CASSGPSTGAYTDTQYF.

The chain combines TRBV4-3 with TRBJ1-3; D is ambiguous. The germline gives CDR1 LGHNA, CDR2 YSLEER. The V and J ends lost 0 bases and 7 bases respectively, with 7 bases between them. The CDR3 totals 13 residues. CDR3 sequence (DNA): TGCGCCAGCAGCCAAGAGCCGGGGAACACCATATATTTT. Its translation is CASSQEPGNTIYF.

This chain links TRBV28 with TRBJ2-7; tentative D call: TRBD2 (6 bases). V lost 9 bases to trimming and J lost 3 bases, with 21 bases between them. CDR3 length: 15 amino acids. The germline V gene encodes CDR1 MDHEN and CDR2 SYDVKM. The CDR3 DNA follows: TGTGCCAGTTCCCCCTCTAGCGTCGTAATCTACGAGCAGTACTTC. This sequence encodes CASSPSSVVIYEQYF.